This note documents a single T cell receptor (beta chain) sequence. What it binds is unknown. CDR3 length: 13 residues. V was trimmed by 4 bases and J by 6 bases, leaving 12 bases between them. Germline V gene data show CDR1 as SGHKS and CDR2 as YYEKEE (reference sequence). The use of a sample-barcoded 5' primer and a J-beta primer mix characterized a second PCR of 7 to 11 cycles. TCRdb reanalysed the 5' RACE reads using MiXCR and keeps one entry per CDR3 protein. The profile shows about 640,000 distinct CDR3 sequences, about 54% of them singletons. The sample belongs to a study of blood T cells in healthy people across ages. Study conclusions and caveats: Possibly, changes in expanded clonotypes were confounded because donor CMV status was unknown. While age rose, TCR beta diversity per million T cells dropped in a roughly linear way.

The sequenced sample consisted of blood. This chain links TRBV5-5 with TRBJ2-3; D may match TRBD1 or TRBD2 (5 bases each). The origin of this receptor is a man between 60 and 70 years old in good health. In DNA, the CDR3 is TGTGCCAGCAGCCCGGGAAGGGGTGATACGCAGTATTTT. It specifies CASSPGRGDTQYF.